The rows below give T cell receptor beta chains drawn from one sample of a study of Graves' ophthalmopathy and Graves' hyperthyroidism. MiXCR, applied by TCRdb to the multiplex PCR reads, yields one record per CDR3 protein. The sample holds around 670,000 distinct CDR3 sequences, roughly 41% seen once. Sequencing input: peripheral blood. These receptors originate from an adult man with Graves' ophthalmopathy. CDR3s include the opening cysteine and the closing phenylalanine or tryptophan. D genes are given only for firm matches. A clone size is listed for some rows: how often the clone was seen (once, few, many), or a class if it is expanded.

TRBJ1-1,NA,TRBV7-6,NA,TGTGCCAGCAGCTCTACCCATGGTGAAGCTTTCTTT,CASSSTHGEAFF
TRBJ2-7,NA,TRBV29-1,NA,TGCAGCGTTGAAGATCAGGGCGAGTCCTACGAGCAGTACTTC,CSVEDQGESYEQYF
TRBJ2-7,NA,TRBV29-1,TRBD1,TGCAGCGTTTCGGGACAGGGGCGATACGAGCAGTACTTC,CSVSGQGRYEQYF
TRBJ1-5,NA,TRBV20-1,NA,TGCAGTGCTAGAGATCCCTCACCCGAGCGTTTTAGCAATCAGCCCCAGCATTTT,CSARDPSPERFSNQPQHF
TRBJ1-6,NA,TRBV2,NA,TGTGCCAGCAGTTACTCGGCGGGACTCGCGTTCGGTTCACCCCTCCACTTT,CASSYSAGLAFGSPLHF
TRBJ1-4,NA,TRBV4-3,TRBD1,TGCGCCAGCAGCCATTTACAGGGGACTAATGAAAAACTGTTTTTT,CASSHLQGTNEKLFF
TRBJ1-1,many,TRBV29-1,TRBD1,TGCAGCGTTGCTAGACAGGGTGAGGCTGAAGCTTTCTTT,CSVARQGEAEAFF
TRBJ2-2,NA,TRBV7-2,NA,TGTGCCAGCAGCAACCCACCCGTGGAGCTGTTTTTT,CASSNPPVELFF
TRBJ2-5,few,TRBV14,NA,TGTGCCAGCAGCCAAAAAAAAGGGACGGGACTCGGTCAGTACGGAGAGACCCAGTACTTC,CASSQKKGTGLGQYGETQYF
TRBJ2-5,many,TRBV7-6,TRBD2,TGTGCCAGCAGCGGGGAGGGTGCGCCTGGGGAGACCCAGTACTTC,CASSGEGAPGETQYF
TRBJ2-7,many,TRBV7-8,NA,TGTGCCAGCAGCTTTGTCAGCACCACCTACGAGCAGTACTTC,CASSFVSTTYEQYF
TRBJ1-2,NA,TRBV20-1,TRBD1,TGCAGTGCTATAAGGACAGGGGGCGCGTTGGGCTATGGCTACACCTTC,CSAIRTGGALGYGYTF
TRBJ1-1,once,TRBV10-3,NA,TGTGCCATCAGCGAAAGATCGGAAGCTTTCTTT,CAISERSEAFF
TRBJ2-7,NA,TRBV9,NA,TGTGCCAGCAGCCCAGTCGTCGGATTCTTCTCCTACGAGCAGTACTTC,CASSPVVGFFSYEQYF
TRBJ2-7,many,TRBV7-2,NA,TGTGCCAGCAGCTCAAGCGGCCCCTACGAGCAGTACTTC,CASSSSGPYEQYF
TRBJ1-2,NA,TRBV9,NA,TGTGCCAGCAGCCGGCAACAGGGCGGCTATGGCTACACCTTC,CASSRQQGGYGYTF
TRBJ1-2,NA,TRBV11-1,NA,TGTGCCAGCAGCTCAAGAGGGACAATGGGTGGCTACACCTTC,CASSSRGTMGGYTF
TRBJ2-2,NA,TRBV7-2,TRBD2,TGTGCCAGCAGCTTAGTGCCTAGCGGGGGGCAATACACCGGGGAGCTGTTTTTT,CASSLVPSGGQYTGELFF
TRBJ2-7,few,TRBV19,TRBD1,TGTGCCAGTAGTCCCTGGACAGGGAATTTCGACGAGCAGTACTTC,CASSPWTGNFDEQYF
TRBJ2-2,NA,TRBV7-6,TRBD1,TGTGCCAGCAGCCCGGAGTGGTCAGGGGGCGGCGGGGAGCTGTTTTTT,CASSPEWSGGGGELFF
TRBJ2-5,NA,TRBV7-9,NA,TGTGCCAGCAGTTTAGGGGGGGATACAGGGTACCGAGAGACCCAGTACTTC,CASSLGGDTGYRETQYF
TRBJ2-7,many,TRBV29-1,NA,TGCAGCGTTGCCCCAGGCGAGTCCTACGAGCAGTACTTC,CSVAPGESYEQYF
TRBJ2-7,NA,TRBV7-6,NA,TGTGCCAGCAGCTCAGCCCTCCTACTAGCTGATAGCTCCTACGAGCAGTACTTC,CASSSALLLADSSYEQYF
TRBJ2-6,many,TRBV2,NA,TGTGCCAGCAGTGGAGGAGCGGGTTACTCTGGGGCCAACGTCCTGACTTTC,CASSGGAGYSGANVLTF
TRBJ2-5,few,TRBV20-1,NA,TGCAGTGCCGTGTCAGCGTACCAAGAGACCCAGTACTTC,CSAVSAYQETQYF
TRBJ2-7,NA,TRBV29-1,NA,TGCAGCGTCGCCAGTCCAGGCGAGCAGTACTTC,CSVASPGEQYF
TRBJ2-2,few,TRBV25-1,NA,TGTGCCAGCAGGCCTGAAGCGGGTTCGAACACCGGGGAGCTGTTTTTT,CASRPEAGSNTGELFF
TRBJ1-5,NA,TRBV19,NA,TGTGCCAGTAGCCGAGGAATCAATCAGCCCCAGCATTTT,CASSRGINQPQHF
TRBJ2-7,NA,TRBV20-1,TRBD2,TGCAGTGCTACCGGGACTAGCGGGGGGACCAACCCTTACGAGCAGTACTTC,CSATGTSGGTNPYEQYF
TRBJ2-7,many,TRBV2,TRBD1,TGTGCCAGCAGCGACAGGGGCCGACAGTACTTC,CASSDRGRQYF
TRBJ1-2,NA,TRBV15,NA,TGTGCCACCAGCAGAGGGACAGCTCACTCCACAGGCTACACCTTC,CATSRGTAHSTGYTF
TRBJ1-5,many,TRBV24-1,NA,TGTGCCACAACCCTGAGGGACGGCATCTTTCAGCCCCAGCATTTT,CATTLRDGIFQPQHF
TRBJ1-2,NA,TRBV12-3/TRBV12-4,NA,TGTGCCAGCAGTTACAGGGAGCCTCGACAGGATGGCTACACCTTC,CASSYREPRQDGYTF
TRBJ1-2,few,TRBV7-2,NA,TGTGCCAGCAGCTCCCGAGGGGGGGATGGCTACACCTTC,CASSSRGGDGYTF
TRBJ1-2,NA,TRBV15,TRBD1,TGTGCCACCAGCGACTCTCACCGGGGACAGACCTATGGCTACACCTTC,CATSDSHRGQTYGYTF
TRBJ2-7,few,TRBV9,TRBD1,TGTGCCAGCAGGACGACCGGACAGGGGGCCTACGAGCAGTACTTC,CASRTTGQGAYEQYF
TRBJ2-7,NA,TRBV29-1,TRBD1,TGCAGTGCTAGAAGGGGGGCGACAGGGGGCTACGAGCAGTACTTC,CSARRGATGGYEQYF
TRBJ2-7,many,TRBV15,NA,TGTGCCACGAGAGACAGAACCTACGAGCAGTACTTC,CATRDRTYEQYF
TRBJ2-3,NA,TRBV14,NA,TGTGCCAGCAGCCTCTCGCGGGATACGCAGTATTTT,CASSLSRDTQYF
TRBJ1-2,NA,TRBV10-3,TRBD1,TGTGCCAGCAGTGAGTTCTACAGGGGACCCTATGGCTACACCTTC,CASSEFYRGPYGYTF
TRBJ1-5,NA,TRBV19,TRBD1,TGTGCCAGTAGTCGGGACAGGGTGGAGACCCAGCATTTT,CASSRDRVETQHF
TRBJ2-3,NA,TRBV11-1,NA,TGTGCCAGCAGCCGATGGCTGGCAGATACGCAGTATTTT,CASSRWLADTQYF
TRBJ1-5,many,TRBV2,NA,TGTGCCAGCAGTGAGCGGGGGGCAAGCAATCAGCCCCAGCATTTT,CASSERGASNQPQHF
TRBJ2-2,NA,TRBV7-2,NA,TGTGCCAGCAGCCGGACAGTAGGTGTTAACACCGGGGAGCTGTTTTTT,CASSRTVGVNTGELFF
TRBJ1-6,few,TRBV6-6,TRBD1,TGTGCCAGCAGATTGACAGGGGATGGCAATTCACCCCTCCACTTT,CASRLTGDGNSPLHF
TRBJ1-6,many,TRBV2,NA,TGTGCCAGCAGTGACGTTCCAGCGGGTAATTCACCCCTCCACTTT,CASSDVPAGNSPLHF
TRBJ1-2,NA,TRBV7-2,TRBD1,TGTGCCAGCAGCTCACCTTCTCAGGGGGCTGCCTATGGCTACACCTTC,CASSSPSQGAAYGYTF
TRBJ2-5,many,TRBV2,NA,TGTGCCACCCCTCGGGGACAAGAGACCCAGTACTTC,CATPRGQETQYF
TRBJ2-5,NA,TRBV7-9,TRBD1,TGTGCCAGCAGCCAAGAGGGACAGATGTACCAAGAGACCCAGTACTTC,CASSQEGQMYQETQYF
TRBJ2-5,NA,TRBV25-1,TRBD2,TGTGCCAGCAGTCATGGACTAGCGGGAGGCTTGGAGACCCAGTACTTC,CASSHGLAGGLETQYF
TRBJ1-5,many,TRBV2,NA,TGTGCCAGCAGGGTTGAAGGGACTGGAGGCAATCAGCCCCAGCATTTT,CASRVEGTGGNQPQHF
TRBJ1-2,NA,TRBV12-3/TRBV12-4,NA,TGTGCCAGCAGTTACTCGGCCAGGGGCTATGGCTACACCTTC,CASSYSARGYGYTF
TRBJ1-2,many,TRBV7-2,TRBD1,TGTGCCAGCAGCTCCGGGACAGGGGGCGTTCATGGCTACACCTTC,CASSSGTGGVHGYTF